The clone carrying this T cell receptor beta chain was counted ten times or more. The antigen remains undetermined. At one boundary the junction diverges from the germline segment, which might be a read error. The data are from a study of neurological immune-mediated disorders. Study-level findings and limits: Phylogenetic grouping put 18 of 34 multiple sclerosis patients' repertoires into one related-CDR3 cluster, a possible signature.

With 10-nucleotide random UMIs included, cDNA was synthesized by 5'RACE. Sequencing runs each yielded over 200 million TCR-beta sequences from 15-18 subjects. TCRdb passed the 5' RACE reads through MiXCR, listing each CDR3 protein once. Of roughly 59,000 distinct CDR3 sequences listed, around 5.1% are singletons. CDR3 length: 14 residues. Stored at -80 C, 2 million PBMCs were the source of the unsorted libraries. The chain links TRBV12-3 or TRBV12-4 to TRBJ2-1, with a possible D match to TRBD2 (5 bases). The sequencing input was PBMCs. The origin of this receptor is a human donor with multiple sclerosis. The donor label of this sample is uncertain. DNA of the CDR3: TGTGCCAGCAGCCCGACGATTAGCGTCGTCCCTTACCTCTTC. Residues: CASSPTISVVPYLF.